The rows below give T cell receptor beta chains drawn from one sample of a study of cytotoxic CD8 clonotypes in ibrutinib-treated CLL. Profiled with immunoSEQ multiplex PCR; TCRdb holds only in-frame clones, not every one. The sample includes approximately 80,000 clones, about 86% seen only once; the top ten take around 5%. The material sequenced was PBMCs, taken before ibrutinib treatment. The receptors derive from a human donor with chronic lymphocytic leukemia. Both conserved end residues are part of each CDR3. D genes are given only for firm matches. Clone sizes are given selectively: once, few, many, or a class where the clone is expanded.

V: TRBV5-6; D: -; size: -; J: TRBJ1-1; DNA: TGTGCCAGCACCGGGGGATGGACCATGAACACTGAAGCTTTCTTT; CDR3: CASTGGWTMNTEAFF
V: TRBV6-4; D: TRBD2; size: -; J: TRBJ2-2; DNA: TGTGCCAGCAAGGCAGGACTAGCGAACACCGGGGAGCTGTTTTTT; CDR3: CASKAGLANTGELFF
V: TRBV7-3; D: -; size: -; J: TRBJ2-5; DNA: TGTGCCAGCAGCTTACTTCCAGGTAGCGGAGAGACCCAGTACTTC; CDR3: CASSLLPGSGETQYF
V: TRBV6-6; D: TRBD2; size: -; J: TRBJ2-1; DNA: TGTGCCAGCAGTTACCCTAGCGGGGAGAACAATGAGCAGTTCTTC; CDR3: CASSYPSGENNEQFF
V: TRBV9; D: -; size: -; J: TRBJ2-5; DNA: TGTGCCAGCGATCGCAGGGGGGGCGACGAGACCCAGTACTTC; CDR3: CASDRRGGDETQYF
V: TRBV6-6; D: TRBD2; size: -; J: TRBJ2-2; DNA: TGTGCCAGCACCCACGGGGGAGCGGGAGTCACCGGGGAGCTGTTTTTT; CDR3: CASTHGGAGVTGELFF
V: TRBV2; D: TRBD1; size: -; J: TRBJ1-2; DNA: TGTGCCAGCGAGACCGGGACAGACTATGGCTACACCTTC; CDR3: CASETGTDYGYTF
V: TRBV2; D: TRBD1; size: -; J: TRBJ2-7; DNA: TGTGCCAGCATTAGACAGGGAGTTTCCTACGAGCAGTACTTC; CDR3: CASIRQGVSYEQYF
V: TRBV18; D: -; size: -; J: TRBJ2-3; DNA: TGTGCCAGCTCACCACCGGACAGATGGCAGTATTTT; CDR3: CASSPPDRWQYF
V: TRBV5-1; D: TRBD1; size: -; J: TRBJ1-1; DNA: TGCGCCAGCAGCACTACACAGGGGGGCACTGAAGCTTTCTTT; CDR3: CASSTTQGGTEAFF
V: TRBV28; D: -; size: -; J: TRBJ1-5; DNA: TGTGCCAGCAGTCTGCTGTGGGGTAGCAATCAGCCCCAGCATTTT; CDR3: CASSLLWGSNQPQHF
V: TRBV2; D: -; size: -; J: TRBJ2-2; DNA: TGTGCCAGCAGTCGGGAGAGGGAGCTGTTTTTT; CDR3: CASSRERELFF
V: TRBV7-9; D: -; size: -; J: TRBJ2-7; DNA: TGTGCCAGCAGCCTAGGTCAGGGGTTCCGCGAGCAGTACTTC; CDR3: CASSLGQGFREQYF
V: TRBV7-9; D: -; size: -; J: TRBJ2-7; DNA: TGTGCCAGCAGAGCCATAGCGGAAACCTACGAGCAGTACTTC; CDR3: CASRAIAETYEQYF
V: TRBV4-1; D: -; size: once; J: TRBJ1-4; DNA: TGCGCCAGCAGCCAAGATAGGGGAATTGAAAAACTGTTTTTT; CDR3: CASSQDRGIEKLFF
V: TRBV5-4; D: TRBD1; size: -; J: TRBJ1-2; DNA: TGTGCCAGCAGCTTACAGGGGATTGGCTACACCTTC; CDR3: CASSLQGIGYTF
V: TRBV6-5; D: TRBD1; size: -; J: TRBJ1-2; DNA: TGTGCCAGCAGTTACTCCGGGACAGGGGCCTATGGCTACACCTTC; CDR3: CASSYSGTGAYGYTF
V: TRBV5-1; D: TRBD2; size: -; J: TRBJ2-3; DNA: TGCGCCAGTTGGACTAGCGGGAGGAGGACAGATACGCAGTATTTT; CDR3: CASWTSGRRTDTQYF
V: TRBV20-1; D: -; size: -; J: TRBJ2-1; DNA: TGCAGTGCTAGGCCAGTAAATGAGCAGTTCTTC; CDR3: CSARPVNEQFF
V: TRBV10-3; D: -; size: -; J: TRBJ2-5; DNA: TGTGCCATCAGTGAGAGGGAGACCCAGTACTTC; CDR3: CAISERETQYF
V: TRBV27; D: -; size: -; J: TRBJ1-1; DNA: TGTGCCAGCAGTTTATACAAAAACACTGAAGCTTTCTTT; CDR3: CASSLYKNTEAFF
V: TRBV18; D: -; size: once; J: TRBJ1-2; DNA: TGTGCCAGCTCACCATGGTCGGATCGAGGCTACACCTTC; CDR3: CASSPWSDRGYTF
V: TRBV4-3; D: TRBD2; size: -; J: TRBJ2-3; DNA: TGCGCCAGCAGCCAGGATATGAGCGGGAGTCGGTTAAGCACAGATACGCAGTATTTT; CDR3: CASSQDMSGSRLSTDTQYF
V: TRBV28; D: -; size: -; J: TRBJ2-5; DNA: TGTGCCAGCAGTTTGGAGGGGAAAGAGACCCAGTACTTC; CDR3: CASSLEGKETQYF
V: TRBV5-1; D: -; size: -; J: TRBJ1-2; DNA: TGCGCCAGCAGCTTGACGACAAAGGATGGCTACACCTTC; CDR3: CASSLTTKDGYTF
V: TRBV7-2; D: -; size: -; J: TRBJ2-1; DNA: TGTGCCAGCAGCTTAGACAGTCAGGCTTACAATGAGCAGTTCTTC; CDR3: CASSLDSQAYNEQFF
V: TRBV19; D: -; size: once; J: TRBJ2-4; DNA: TGTGCCAGTAGTAACTCGGGCGGCGGAGCCAAAAACATTCAGTACTTC; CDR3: CASSNSGGGAKNIQYF
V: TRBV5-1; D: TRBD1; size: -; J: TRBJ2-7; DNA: TGCGCCAGCAGCGTCTCAGGGGGTGCCTACGAGCAGTACTTC; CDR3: CASSVSGGAYEQYF
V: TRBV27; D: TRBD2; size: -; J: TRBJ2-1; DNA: TGTGCCAGCAGTTTTCTAGCGGAGTTAAATGAGCAGTTCTTC; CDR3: CASSFLAELNEQFF
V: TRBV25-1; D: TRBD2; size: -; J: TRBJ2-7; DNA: TGTGCCAGCAGGCTAGCGGGGTCCTACGAGCAGTACTTC; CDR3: CASRLAGSYEQYF
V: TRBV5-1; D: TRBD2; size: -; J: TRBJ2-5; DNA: TGCGCCAGCAGCTTGGAACTAGCGGGAGAGACCCAGTACTTC; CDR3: CASSLELAGETQYF
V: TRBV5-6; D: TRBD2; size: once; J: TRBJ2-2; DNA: TGTGCCAGCAGCCCGGGACTTGGGACTACCCAGAACACCGGGGAGCTGTTTTTT; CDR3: CASSPGLGTTQNTGELFF